This T cell receptor beta chain was retrieved from a study of blood T cell repertoires in COVID-19. Seattle-derived patients entered the study during active infection and were followed longitudinally. Method: immunoSEQ multiplex PCR; TCRdb's copy keeps in-frame clones and lacks some. The data hold under 200,000 clones, with roughly 77% observed a single time. V gave up 2 bases and J gave up 6 bases; unmatched junction bases: 3. Germline assignment: CDR1 SGHRS and CDR2 YFSETQ. The CDR3 runs to 13 residues. The receptor was derived from a woman aged 40 to 50 with COVID-19, enrolled during active disease. The sequenced material came from peripheral blood. This chain connects TRBV5-1 to TRBJ1-1, with 8 bases fitting TRBD1. The CDR3 sequence: CASSFDRGAEAFF. The CDR3 DNA is TGCGCCAGCAGCTTCGACAGGGGCGCTGAAGCTTTCTTT.